This T cell receptor beta chain was sequenced during a study of T cells in Graves' hyperthyroidism and ophthalmopathy. Study-level information: Upon initial diagnosis and before any treatment, peripheral blood was collected. Study conclusions and caveats: Classification by a 13 V-J model distinguished ophthalmopathy from stable hyperthyroidism. Most expanded thyroid clonotypes above 0.001 recurred in blood.

TCR beta CDR3 sequences were amplified from RNA transcripts. First-round RT-PCR of the TCR CDR3 relied on the HTBI primer set. TCRdb independently ran MiXCR on the multiplex PCR reads; one entry per CDR3 protein. The table shows about 590,000 distinct CDR3 sequences, with about a sixth occurring only once. CDR1 is MNHEY and CDR2 is SVGEGT in the germline V gene. The CDR3 spans 18 residues. The trim removed 6 bases at V and 7 bases at J, leaving 16 bases unmatched. This clonotype appeared many times. The antigen remains unidentified. The study excluded patients with uncontrolled infection, other autoimmune disease, pregnancy or lactation.

The sample comprised blood. The origin of this receptor is a woman in her twenties or thirties with Graves' hyperthyroidism. V and J are TRBV6-2 or TRBV6-3 and TRBJ2-1, with TRBD1 matching over 12 bases. CDR3 DNA: TGTGCCAGCAGCTCCGGGACAGGGGGCGGAGTGCCTCCTAATGAGCAGTTCTTC. As protein: CASSSGTGGGVPPNEQFF.